This entry lists 2 T cell receptor beta chains sequenced from one sample in a study of blood T cells in healthy people across ages. Combining a sample-barcoded 5' primer with a J-beta primer mix, a second PCR ran for 7 to 11 cycles. TCRdb independently ran MiXCR on the 5' RACE reads; one entry per CDR3 protein. Of approximately 810,000 distinct CDR3 sequences detected, more than 25% appear once; the ten largest clones hold around 15%. The sample was blood. These receptors were obtained from a woman aged 80 or older in good health.

This clonotype was observed many times. This rearrangement joins TRBV7-6 to TRBJ1-2; perhaps TRBD1 as D (5 bases). CDR1 is SGHVS, CDR2 FNYEAQ, per germline. The CDR3 spans 14 residues. Trimming stripped 1 base from V and 3 bases from J, with 9 bases between. The CDR3 spells CASSLGGRDYGYTF. The CDR3 bases are TGTGCCAGCAGCTTAGGCGGCAGGGACTATGGCTACACCTTC.

This clonotype appeared many times. This chain uses TRBV9 with TRBJ2-5, with D tentatively TRBD2 (6 bases). The germline V and J ends were trimmed by 0 bases and 5 bases, with 14 bases remaining between them. The CDR3 runs 15 residues. CDR1 and CDR2 (germline): SGDLS, YYNGEE. CDR3 in DNA: TGTGCCAGCAGCGTAGGACCAGATGGGGGGGAGACCCAGTACTTC. Amino acid sequence: CASSVGPDGGETQYF.